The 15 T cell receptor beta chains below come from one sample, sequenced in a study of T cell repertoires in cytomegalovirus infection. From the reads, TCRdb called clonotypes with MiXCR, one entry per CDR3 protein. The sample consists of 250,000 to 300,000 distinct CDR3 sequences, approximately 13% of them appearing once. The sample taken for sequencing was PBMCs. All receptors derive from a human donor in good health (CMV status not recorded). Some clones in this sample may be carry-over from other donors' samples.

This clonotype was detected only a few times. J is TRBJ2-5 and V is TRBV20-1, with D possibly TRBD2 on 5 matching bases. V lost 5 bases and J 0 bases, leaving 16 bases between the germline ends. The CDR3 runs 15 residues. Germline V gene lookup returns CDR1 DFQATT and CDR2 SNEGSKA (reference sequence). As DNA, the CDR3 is TGCAGTGCTTCCGACGGGGTTCGGAACCAAGAGACCCAGTACTTC. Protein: CSASDGVRNQETQYF.

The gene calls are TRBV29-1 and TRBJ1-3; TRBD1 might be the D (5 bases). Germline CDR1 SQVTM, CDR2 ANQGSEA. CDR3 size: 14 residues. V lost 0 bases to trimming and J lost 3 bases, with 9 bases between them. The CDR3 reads CSVEDWRGGNTIYF. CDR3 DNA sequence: TGCAGCGTTGAAGATTGGAGGGGTGGAAACACCATATATTTT. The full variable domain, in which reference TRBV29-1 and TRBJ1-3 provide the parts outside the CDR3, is SAVISQKPSRDICQRGTSLTIQCQVDSQVTMMFWYRQQPGQSLTLIATANQGSEATYESGFVIDKFPISRPNLTFSTLTVSNMSPEDSSIYLCSVEDWRGGNTIYFGEGSWLTVV.

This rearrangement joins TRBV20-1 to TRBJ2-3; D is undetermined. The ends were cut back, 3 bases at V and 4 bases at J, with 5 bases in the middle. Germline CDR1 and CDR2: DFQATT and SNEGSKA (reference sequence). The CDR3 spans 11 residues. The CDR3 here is CSASRSDTQYF. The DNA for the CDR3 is TGCAGTGCTAGTCGATCAGATACGCAGTATTTT.

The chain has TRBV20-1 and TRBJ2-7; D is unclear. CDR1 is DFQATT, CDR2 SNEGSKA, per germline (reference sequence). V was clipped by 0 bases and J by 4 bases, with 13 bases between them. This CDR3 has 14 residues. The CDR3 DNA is TGCAGTGCTAGAGATCTAAGACAAATATACGAGCAGTACTTC. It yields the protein CSARDLRQIYEQYF.

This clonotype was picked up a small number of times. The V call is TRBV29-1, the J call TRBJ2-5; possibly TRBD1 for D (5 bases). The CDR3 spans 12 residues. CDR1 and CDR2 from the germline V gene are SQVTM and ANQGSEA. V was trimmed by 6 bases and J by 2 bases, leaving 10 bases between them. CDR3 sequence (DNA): TGCAGCGTGTCAGGGATACAAGAGACCCAGTACTTC. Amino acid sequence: CSVSGIQETQYF.

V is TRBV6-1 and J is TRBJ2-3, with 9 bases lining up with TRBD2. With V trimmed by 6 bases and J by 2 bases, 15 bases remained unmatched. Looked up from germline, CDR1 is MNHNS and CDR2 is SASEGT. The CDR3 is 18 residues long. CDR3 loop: CASRSRGGALRNTDTQYF. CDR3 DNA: TGTGCCAGCAGGAGCCGCGGGGGGGCTCTACGAAACACAGATACGCAGTATTTT.

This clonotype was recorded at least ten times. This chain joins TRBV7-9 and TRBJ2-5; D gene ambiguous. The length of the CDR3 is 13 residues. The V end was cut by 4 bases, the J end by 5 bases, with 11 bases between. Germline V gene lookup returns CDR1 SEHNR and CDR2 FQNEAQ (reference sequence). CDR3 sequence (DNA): TGTGCCAGCAGCTCGACCCTGGAGGAGACCCAGTACTTC. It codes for CASSSTLEETQYF. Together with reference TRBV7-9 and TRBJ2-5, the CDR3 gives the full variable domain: DTGVSQNPRHKITKRGQNVTFRCDPISEHNRLYWYRQTLGQGPEFLTYFQNEAQLEKSRLLSDRFSAERPKGSFSTLEIQRTEQGDSAMYLCASSSTLEETQYFGPGTRLLVL.

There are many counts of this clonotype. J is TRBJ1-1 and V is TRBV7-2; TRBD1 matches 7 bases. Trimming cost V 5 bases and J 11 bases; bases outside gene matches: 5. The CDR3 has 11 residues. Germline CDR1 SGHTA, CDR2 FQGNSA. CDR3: CASSQGVGAFF. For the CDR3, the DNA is TGTGCCAGCAGCCAGGGGGTTGGGGCTTTCTTT.

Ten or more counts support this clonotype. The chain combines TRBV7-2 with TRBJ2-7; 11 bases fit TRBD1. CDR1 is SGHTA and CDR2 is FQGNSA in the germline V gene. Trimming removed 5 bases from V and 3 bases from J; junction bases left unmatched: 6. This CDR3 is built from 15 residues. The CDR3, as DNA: TGTGCCAGCAGCACCGGACAGGGGGCGTTCTACGAGCAGTACTTC. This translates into CASSTGQGAFYEQYF.

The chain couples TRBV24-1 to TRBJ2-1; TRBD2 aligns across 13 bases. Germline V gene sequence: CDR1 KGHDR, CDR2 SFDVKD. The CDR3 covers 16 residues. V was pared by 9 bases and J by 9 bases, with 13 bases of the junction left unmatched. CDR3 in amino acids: CATASQTSGRRTEQFF. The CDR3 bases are TGTGCCACCGCTTCCCAGACTAGCGGGAGGCGGACTGAGCAGTTCTTC.

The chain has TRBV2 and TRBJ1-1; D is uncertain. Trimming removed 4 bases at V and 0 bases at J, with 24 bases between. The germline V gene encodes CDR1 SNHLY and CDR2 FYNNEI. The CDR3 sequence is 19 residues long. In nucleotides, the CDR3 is TGTGCCAGCAGTGTACCTCTACTCTGGGAGGACTACATGAACACTGAAGCTTTCTTT. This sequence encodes CASSVPLLWEDYMNTEAFF.

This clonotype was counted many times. CDR3 region: CASSSREGSYNEQFF. As DNA, the CDR3 is TGTGCCAGCAGCAGCCGAGAGGGCTCCTACAATGAGCAGTTCTTC. The chain links TRBV7-6 to TRBJ2-1; possibly TRBD2 for D (5 bases). Deletions cut 5 bases from V and 0 bases from J, with 11 bases between. Germline values: CDR1 SGHVS, CDR2 FNYEAQ. The CDR3 sequence is 15 residues long.

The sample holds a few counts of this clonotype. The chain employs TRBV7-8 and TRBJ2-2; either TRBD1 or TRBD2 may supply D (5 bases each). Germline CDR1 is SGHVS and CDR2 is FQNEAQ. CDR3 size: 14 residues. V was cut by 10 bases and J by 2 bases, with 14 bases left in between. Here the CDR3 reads CATGWGSNTGELFF. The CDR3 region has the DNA TGTGCCACCGGCTGGGGGTCTAACACCGGGGAGCTGTTTTTT. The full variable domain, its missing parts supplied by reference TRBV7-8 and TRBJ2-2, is GAGVSQSPRYKVAKRGQDVALRCDPISGHVSLFWYQQALGQGPEFLTYFQNEAQLDKSGLPSDRFFAERPEGSVSTLKIQRTQQEDSAVYLCATGWGSNTGELFFGEGSRLTVL.

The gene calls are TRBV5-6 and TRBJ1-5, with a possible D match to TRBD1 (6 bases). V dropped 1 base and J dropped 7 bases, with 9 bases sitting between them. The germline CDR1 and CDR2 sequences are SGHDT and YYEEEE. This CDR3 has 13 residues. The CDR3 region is CASSLTGTQPQHF. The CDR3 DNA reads TGTGCCAGCAGCTTGACAGGGACCCAGCCCCAGCATTTT.

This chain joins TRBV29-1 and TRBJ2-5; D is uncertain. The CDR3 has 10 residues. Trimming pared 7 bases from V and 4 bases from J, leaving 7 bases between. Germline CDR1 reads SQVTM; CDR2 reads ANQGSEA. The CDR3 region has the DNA TGCAGCGCCGCCCGAGAGACCCAGTACTTC. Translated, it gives CSAARETQYF. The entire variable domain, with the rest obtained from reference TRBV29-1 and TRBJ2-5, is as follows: SAVISQKPSRDICQRGTSLTIQCQVDSQVTMMFWYRQQPGQSLTLIATANQGSEATYESGFVIDKFPISRPNLTFSTLTVSNMSPEDSSIYLCSAARETQYFGPGTRLLVL.